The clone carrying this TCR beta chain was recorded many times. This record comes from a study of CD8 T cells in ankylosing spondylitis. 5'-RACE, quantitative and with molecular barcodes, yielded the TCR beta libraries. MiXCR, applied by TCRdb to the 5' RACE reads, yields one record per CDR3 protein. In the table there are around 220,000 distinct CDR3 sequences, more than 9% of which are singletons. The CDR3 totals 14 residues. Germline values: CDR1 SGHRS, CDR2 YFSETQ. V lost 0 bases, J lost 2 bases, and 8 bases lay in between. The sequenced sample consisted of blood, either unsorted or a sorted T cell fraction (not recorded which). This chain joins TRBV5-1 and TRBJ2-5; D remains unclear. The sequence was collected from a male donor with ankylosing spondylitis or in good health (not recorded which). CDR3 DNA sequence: TGCGCCAGCAGCTTGGCCGGGCAGCAAGAGACCCAGTACTTC. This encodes CASSLAGQQETQYF.